A single sample gave rise to the 31 T cell receptor beta chains below, sequenced in a study of T cell responses to AZD1222 COVID-19 vaccine. Produced via immunoSEQ multiplex PCR; TCRdb's table is partial and in-frame only. The table records some 150,000 clones, approximately 89% of them present only once. The sequences come from peripheral blood, collected on day 0 of AZD1222 vaccination. All receptors derive from an adult in good health.

The gene calls are TRBV19 and TRBJ2-1; 11 nucleotides line up with TRBD2. Trimming took 1 base from V and 9 from J; bases not matched to a gene: 8. CDR1 is LNHDA and CDR2 is SQIVND in the germline V gene (reference sequence). The CDR3 sequence is 16 residues long. The DNA of the CDR3 is TGTGCCAGTAGTATAGGGGCTAGCGGGAGGTTAGGTGAGCAGTTCTTC. Translated, it gives CASSIGASGRLGEQFF.

V usage is TRBV25-1 and J usage is TRBJ1-2, with a weak D call TRBD1 (6 bases). The V gene's germline CDR1 is MGHDK and CDR2 SYGVNS. The CDR3 contains 13 residues. The V end was cut by 5 bases, the J end by 7 bases, with 14 bases between. The CDR3 nucleotides are TGTGCCAGCAGTTATGACAGGAGGGGTGGCTACACCTTC. Translating gives CASSYDRRGGYTF.

The chain has TRBV6-5 and TRBJ1-5; D gene unclear. Germline lookup yields CDR1 MNHEY and CDR2 SVGAGI. V lost 6 bases and J lost 2, with 8 bases in between. The CDR3 is 13 amino acids. DNA of the CDR3: TGTGCCAGCAGATCTACGGGCAATCAGCCCCAGCATTTT. This gives the protein CASRSTGNQPQHF.

The CDR3 reads CASSQERENGGYTF. The CDR3 DNA reads TGCGCCAGCAGCCAAGAAAGGGAAAATGGTGGCTACACCTTC. The gene calls are TRBV4-3 and TRBJ1-2; D not certain. Germline loops: CDR1 LGHNA, CDR2 YSLEER. Deletions cut 0 bases from V and 7 bases from J, with 12 bases between. The CDR3 is made up of 14 amino acids.

The rearrangement uses TRBV28 and TRBJ2-5; no clear D gene. The CDR3 consists of 13 residues. Germline CDR1 and CDR2: MDHEN and SYDVKM. With 3 bases removed from V and 7 bases from J, the gap between germline ends came to 12 bases. This chain's CDR3 is CASSFGPYGTQYF. The CDR3 DNA follows: TGTGCCAGCAGTTTCGGGCCCTACGGGACCCAGTACTTC. Complete variable domain (other parts from reference TRBV28 and TRBJ2-5): DVKVTQSSRYLVKRTGEKVFLECVQDMDHENMFWYRQDPGLGLRLIYFSYDVKMKEKGDIPEGYSVSREKKERFSLILESASTNQTSMYLCASSFGPYGTQYFGPGTRLLVL.

The chain has TRBV7-9 and TRBJ1-6; possibly TRBD1 for D (5 bases). CDR1 and CDR2 (germline): SEHNR, FQNEAQ (reference sequence). This CDR3 is 16 amino acids long. Trimming took 3 bases from V and 6 from J, leaving 15 bases between them. CDR3 bases: TGTGCCAGCAGCTTCGGGGGTGCACCCCCTAATTCACCCCTCCACTTT. Translating it yields CASSFGGAPPNSPLHF.

This chain joins TRBV15 and TRBJ1-2; D uncertain. V lost 0 bases and J lost 8, with 10 bases in between. There are 13 residues in the CDR3. Germline CDR1 is LNHNV and CDR2 is YYDKDF (reference sequence). CDR3 in amino acids: CATSRDIAGGYTF. CDR3 DNA sequence: TGTGCCACCAGCAGAGATATTGCGGGGGGCTACACCTTC. Full variable domain (remainder filled in from reference TRBV15 and TRBJ1-2): DAMVIQNPRYQVTQFGKPVTLSCSQTLNHNVMYWYQQKSSQAPKLLFHYYDKDFNNEADTPDNFQSRRPNTSFCFLDIRSPGLGDTAMYLCATSRDIAGGYTFGSGTRLTVV.

This sequence joins TRBV5-4 and TRBJ2-7; tentative D call: TRBD2 (7 bases). This CDR3 is 14 amino acids long. The V end was cut by 2 bases, the J end by 5 bases, with 14 bases between. Germline V gene sequence: CDR1 SGHNT, CDR2 YYREEE (reference sequence). The CDR3: CASSFGGGRDEQYF. CDR3 nucleotide sequence: TGTGCCAGCAGCTTTGGGGGGGGCCGGGACGAGCAGTACTTC.

This clone was observed a few times. The gene calls are TRBV29-1 and TRBJ1-2; 8 bases map to TRBD1. The CDR3 spans 13 residues. Germline CDR1 and CDR2: SQVTM and ANQGSEA. The trim removed 8 bases at V and 4 bases at J, leaving 9 bases unmatched. CDR3 DNA: TGCAGCACCAGCCCCGGGACAGGCTATGGCTACACCTTC. It yields the protein CSTSPGTGYGYTF. Supplemented by reference TRBV29-1 and TRBJ1-2, the full variable domain reads SAVISQKPSRDICQRGTSLTIQCQVDSQVTMMFWYRQQPGQSLTLIATANQGSEATYESGFVIDKFPISRPNLTFSTLTVSNMSPEDSSIYLCSTSPGTGYGYTFGSGTRLTVV.

The gene calls are TRBV29-1 and TRBJ1-1, with D maybe TRBD1 (6 bases). The CDR3 loop spans 20 amino acids. Germline V gene lookup returns CDR1 SQVTM and CDR2 ANQGSEA. Trimming left V 0 bases short and J 0 bases short, with 26 bases between. Written as DNA, the CDR3 is TGCAGCGTTGAAGAGGCGGAGGACAGAAACACCCTTACCATGAACACTGAAGCTTTCTTT. This sequence encodes CSVEEAEDRNTLTMNTEAFF.

J is TRBJ1-5 and V is TRBV15; D is perhaps TRBD1 (5 bases). The CDR3 consists of 12 residues. V dropped 3 bases and J dropped 6 bases, with 6 bases sitting between them. Germline V CDR1 and CDR2: LNHNV, YYDKDF (reference sequence). The chain's CDR3 is CATSRDIQPQHF. The CDR3 DNA sequence: TGTGCCACCAGCAGGGACATTCAGCCCCAGCATTTT. The full variable domain, with the rest looked up from reference TRBV15 and TRBJ1-5, is DAMVIQNPRYQVTQFGKPVTLSCSQTLNHNVMYWYQQKSSQAPKLLFHYYDKDFNNEADTPDNFQSRRPNTSFCFLDIRSPGLGDTAMYLCATSRDIQPQHFGDGTRLSIL.

The V and J genes are TRBV7-9 and TRBJ2-7; 9 bases agree with TRBD2. The germline gives CDR1 SEHNR, CDR2 FQNEAQ (reference sequence). This CDR3 has 14 amino acids. The junction had 6 bases not matched to a gene; V was cut back by 5 bases and J by 4 bases. The CDR3, as DNA: TGTGCCAGCAGCGCGGGACTAGCAACTTACGAGCAGTACTTC. It specifies CASSAGLATYEQYF.

The chain uses TRBV10-3 and TRBJ2-3, with D unresolved. Germline assignment: CDR1 ENHRY and CDR2 SYGVKD. The CDR3 runs 15 residues. V lost 2 bases, J lost 3 bases, and 12 bases lay in between. The CDR3 spells CAISEGVVRTDTQYF. DNA for the CDR3: TGTGCCATCAGTGAGGGAGTGGTTCGGACAGATACGCAGTATTTT.

The chain employs TRBV18 and TRBJ2-3; 7 bases are a match to TRBD1. CDR3 length: 15 residues. J gave up 3 bases and V 0 bases, and 3 bases lay outside the gene matches. Germline assignment: CDR1 KGHSH and CDR2 LQKENI. CDR3 in amino acids: CASSPPSGGTDTQYF. The CDR3 coding sequence is TGTGCCAGCTCACCACCGTCAGGGGGAACAGATACGCAGTATTTT.

This clone was seen once. The junction shows a germline mismatch at one end, possibly a read error. The CDR3 DNA is TGTGCCAGCAGCTACTCCAAGGCGGACAGGCGTACCTTC. Amino acids: CASSYSKADRRTF. This sequence joins TRBV6-5 and TRBJ1-2; 7 positions match TRBD1. The CDR3 runs to 13 residues. Germline CDR1 is MNHEY and CDR2 is SVGAGI.

The sample holds one count of this clone. V gene TRBV18 combines with J gene TRBJ2-5; D gene ambiguous. V shed 6 bases and J shed 5 bases, with 7 bases lying between them. In germline, CDR1 is KGHSH, CDR2 LQKENI. CDR3 length: 11 amino acids. For the CDR3, the DNA is TGTGCCAGCTCCGATTCTGAGACCCAGTACTTC. It is translated as CASSDSETQYF.

This clone was detected only once. V gene TRBV11-2 combines with J gene TRBJ2-5, with 11 bases aligning to TRBD2. V lost 5 bases to trimming and J lost 5 bases; unmatched junction nucleotides: 4. The CDR3 sequence is 14 residues long. Germline V gene sequence: CDR1 SGHAT, CDR2 FQNNGV. The CDR3 sequence: CASSPSGGPETQYF. Here the CDR3 DNA reads TGTGCCAGCAGCCCTAGCGGGGGGCCGGAGACCCAGTACTTC.

This clone was observed a single time. The chain recombines TRBV12-3 or TRBV12-4 with TRBJ1-2; no definite D call. The V end lost 3 bases, the J end lost 4 bases, and 6 bases lay between the germline ends. This CDR3 has 12 residues. CDR3 sequence reads: CASSLVSYGYTF. CDR3 sequence (DNA): TGTGCCAGCAGTTTGGTCAGCTATGGCTACACCTTC.

The rearrangement uses TRBV7-9 and TRBJ2-7; D gene unclear. The germline V gene has CDR1 SEHNR and CDR2 FQNEAQ (reference sequence). CDR3 length equals 15 residues. Trimming took off 5 bases at V and 3 bases at J, with 17 bases between the two ends. The CDR3 sequence is CASSPWDDGFYEQYF. In DNA form, the CDR3 reads TGTGCCAGCAGCCCCTGGGATGACGGTTTCTACGAGCAGTACTTC. The variable domain in full, with the rest retrieved from reference TRBV7-9 and TRBJ2-7, is DTGVSQNPRHKITKRGQNVTFRCDPISEHNRLYWYRQTLGQGPEFLTYFQNEAQLEKSRLLSDRFSAERPKGSFSTLEIQRTEQGDSAMYLCASSPWDDGFYEQYFGPGTRLTVT.

The V gene is TRBV6-1, the J gene TRBJ2-4, with 15 bases matching TRBD2. The CDR3 contains 20 residues. Per the germline V gene, CDR1 is MNHNS and CDR2 is SASEGT. Trimming removed 1 base from V and 1 base from J; junction bases left unmatched: 8. The DNA for the CDR3 is TGTGCCAGCAGTGAAGACAGCGCAGGACTAGCGGGAGGGGCCAAAAACATTCAGTACTTC. This translates into CASSEDSAGLAGGAKNIQYF.

The V and J genes are TRBV21-1 and TRBJ1-2. TRBV21-1 is given as a pseudogene. This CDR3 region has 12 residues. CDR3: CASTLKRVGYTF. The CDR3 DNA follows: TGTGCCAGCACCCTAAAAAGGGTTGGCTACACCTTC.

This clone came up once. CDR3 amino acids: CASSPSYRGNTGELFF. DNA for the CDR3: TGTGCCAGCTCACCTTCCTACAGGGGGAACACCGGGGAGCTGTTTTTT. The chain is built from TRBV18 and TRBJ2-2, with 7 positions matching TRBD1. Germline CDR1 reads KGHSH; CDR2 reads LQKENI. J was trimmed by 1 base and V by 3 bases; bases with no gene match: 5. CDR3 length equals 16 residues.

This chain links TRBV4-1 with TRBJ2-1, with D possibly being TRBD2 (7 bases). Germline V lookup: CDR1 MGHRA, CDR2 YSYEKL. The V and J ends lost 0 bases and 7 bases respectively, with 10 bases between them. This CDR3 region has 14 residues. CDR3 sequence (DNA): TGCGCCAGCAGCCAAGAGGGGGGGCCAAATGAGCAGTTCTTC. This translates into CASSQEGGPNEQFF.

This sequence joins TRBV6-5 and TRBJ1-1; D might be TRBD1 (5 bases). There are 13 residues in the CDR3. Germline V gives CDR1 MNHEY, CDR2 SVGAGI. Trimming shortened V by 6 bases and J by 3 bases, and 11 bases separated the two germline ends. CDR3 loop: CASRRRGDTEAFF. Here the CDR3 DNA reads TGTGCCAGCAGGCGCCGGGGGGACACTGAAGCTTTCTTT.

This clone was found once. J is TRBJ2-2 and V is TRBV6-2 or TRBV6-3, with 7 bases aligning to TRBD2. CDR1 MNHEY and CDR2 SVGEGT come from the germline V gene. The CDR3 runs to 15 residues. With V trimmed by 6 bases and J by 7 bases, 11 bases remained unmatched. Here the CDR3 reads CASSRRWGGSGELFF. DNA of the CDR3: TGTGCCAGCAGCCGAAGATGGGGGGGTAGCGGGGAGCTGTTTTTT.

This chain uses TRBV5-4 with TRBJ2-3, with 13 bases fitting TRBD2. The CDR3 is 16 amino acids. Germline V gene lookup returns CDR1 SGHNT and CDR2 YYREEE (reference sequence). V was clipped by 3 bases and J by 5 bases; unmatched bases: 6. CDR3 nucleotides: TGTGCCAGCAGCTCACCGACTAGCGGGAGGAGAGATACGCAGTATTTT. Residues: CASSSPTSGRRDTQYF.

The chain joins TRBV9 to TRBJ2-2; perhaps TRBD1 as D (5 bases). The CDR3 runs 15 residues. The V gene's germline CDR1 is SGDLS and CDR2 YYNGEE. Trimming removed 4 bases at V and 1 base at J, with 11 bases between. The DNA of the CDR3 is TGTGCCAGCAGCCCCCTCCAGGGGAACACCGGGGAGCTGTTTTTT. Translating it yields CASSPLQGNTGELFF.

The J gene is TRBJ2-7, the V gene TRBV5-1; perhaps TRBD1 as D (6 bases). CDR1 and CDR2 (germline): SGHRS, YFSETQ. This CDR3 is built from 14 residues. V was clipped by 3 bases and J by 3 bases, with 13 bases between them. The CDR3 DNA sequence: TGCGCCAGCAGCTGGATCGTGGACAGCTACGAGCAGTACTTC. Translating gives CASSWIVDSYEQYF.

The chain carries TRBV29-1 and TRBJ2-7, with a weak D call TRBD1 (6 bases). The length of the CDR3 is 13 residues. The V and J ends lost 4 bases and 0 bases respectively, with 10 bases between them. CDR1 is SQVTM and CDR2 is ANQGSEA in the germline V gene. CDR3: CSVGQGISYEQYF. DNA of the CDR3: TGCAGCGTTGGTCAGGGGATCTCCTACGAGCAGTACTTC.

The rearrangement joins TRBV10-3 to TRBJ1-1; D possibly corresponds to TRBD1 (6 bases). Trimming removed 4 bases from V and 1 base from J, with 16 bases in between. This CDR3 comprises 16 residues. Per the germline V gene, CDR1 is ENHRY and CDR2 is SYGVKD. The CDR3 DNA reads as TGTGCCATCAGTGGGGAAAGGGGGTTAAGGAACACTGAAGCTTTCTTT. This translates into CAISGERGLRNTEAFF.

The V gene is TRBV7-9, the J gene TRBJ1-2; unclear D gene. The CDR3 is 15 residues long. CDR1 is SEHNR, CDR2 FQNEAQ, per germline (reference sequence). V lost 1 base, J lost 4 bases, and 13 bases lay in between. CDR3 in DNA: TGTGCCAGCAGCTTAGGATCGTCAGCAGGCTATGGCTACACCTTC. Protein: CASSLGSSAGYGYTF.